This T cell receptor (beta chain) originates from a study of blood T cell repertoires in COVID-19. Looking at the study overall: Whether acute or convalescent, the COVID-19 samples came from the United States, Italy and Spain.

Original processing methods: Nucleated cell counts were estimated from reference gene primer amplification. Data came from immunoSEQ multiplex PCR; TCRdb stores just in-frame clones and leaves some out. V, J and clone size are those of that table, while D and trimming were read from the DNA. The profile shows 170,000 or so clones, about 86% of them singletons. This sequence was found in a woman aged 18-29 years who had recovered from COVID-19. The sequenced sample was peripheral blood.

CDR3 sequence reads: CASRNRGGYTF. DNA for the CDR3: TGTGCCAGCAGGAACAGGGGTGGCTACACCTTC. The chain employs TRBV2 and TRBJ1-2; 7 nucleotides line up with TRBD1. After removal of 6 bases from V and 7 bases from J, the junction contained 2 bases not matched to a gene. The CDR3 sequence is 11 residues long. From germline, CDR1 is SNHLY and CDR2 FYNNEI.